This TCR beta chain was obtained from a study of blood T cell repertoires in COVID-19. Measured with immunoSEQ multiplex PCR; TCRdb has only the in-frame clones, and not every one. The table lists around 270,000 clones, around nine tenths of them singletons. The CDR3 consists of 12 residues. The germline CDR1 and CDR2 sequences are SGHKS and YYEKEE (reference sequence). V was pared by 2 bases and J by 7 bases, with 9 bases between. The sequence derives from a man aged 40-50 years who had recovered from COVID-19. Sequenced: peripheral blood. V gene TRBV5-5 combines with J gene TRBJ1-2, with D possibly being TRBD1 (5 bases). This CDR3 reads CASSFDSAGYTF. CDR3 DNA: TGTGCCAGCAGCTTTGACAGTGCTGGCTACACCTTC. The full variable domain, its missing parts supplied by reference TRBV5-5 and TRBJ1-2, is DAGVTQSPTHLIKTRGQQVTLRCSPISGHKSVSWYQQVLGQGPQFIFQYYEKEERGRGNFPDRFSARQFPNYSSELNVNALLLGDSALYLCASSFDSAGYTFGSGTRLTVV.